What follows are 18 T cell receptor beta chains derived from one specimen sequenced in a study of shared clonotypes between healthy human individuals. Measured with immunoSEQ multiplex PCR; TCRdb has only the in-frame clones, and not every one. The table has around 1.6 million clones, around 98% seen once. Input material: naive CD4+ T cells sorted from blood. Subset described: CD45RA+ positively selected. All receptors derive from a man between 25 and 39 years old in good health.

This sequence joins TRBV14 and TRBJ2-1, with D perhaps matching TRBD2 (5 bases). The CDR3 has 13 amino acids. V lost 5 bases, J lost 9 bases, and 14 bases lay in between. CDR1 SGHDN and CDR2 FVKESK come from the germline V gene. CDR3 in amino acids: CASSSIIGGEQFF. Written as DNA, the CDR3 is TGTGCCAGCAGCTCAATTATCGGAGGTGAGCAGTTCTTC.

The V call is TRBV19, the J call TRBJ1-5; D possibly corresponds to TRBD1 (5 bases). This CDR3 spans 11 amino acids. Germline V gene data show CDR1 as LNHDA and CDR2 as SQIVND (reference sequence). The ends were cut back, 7 bases at V and 6 bases at J, with 7 bases in the middle. Here the CDR3 reads CASMRGQPQHF. The CDR3 DNA follows: TGTGCCAGTATGAGGGGTCAGCCCCAGCATTTT. Combining the CDR3 with reference TRBV19 and TRBJ1-5 gives the whole variable domain DGGITQSPKYLFRKEGQNVTLSCEQNLNHDAMYWYRQDPGQGLRLIYYSQIVNDFQKGDIAEGYSVSREKKESFPLTVTSAQKNPTAFYLCASMRGQPQHFGDGTRLSIL.

The V gene is TRBV7-2, the J gene TRBJ2-1; maybe TRBD2 (5 bases). V was cut by 2 bases and J by 4 bases, with 12 bases left in between. Germline-derived CDR1 and CDR2 are SGHTA and FQGNSA. The length of the CDR3 is 15 residues. The CDR3 coding sequence is TGTGCCAGCAGCTTAAGCCCTAGCAGATACAATGAGCAGTTCTTC. It specifies CASSLSPSRYNEQFF. Full variable domain (rest looked up from reference TRBV7-2 and TRBJ2-1): GAGVSQSPSNKVTEKGKDVELRCDPISGHTALYWYRQSLGQGLEFLIYFQGNSAPDKSGLPSDRFSAERTGGSVSTLTIQRTQQEDSAVYLCASSLSPSRYNEQFFGPGTRLTVL.

The chain carries TRBV29-1 and TRBJ2-5; D is unclear. The CDR3 runs to 12 residues. The V and J ends lost 4 bases and 4 bases respectively, with 10 bases between them. Germline CDR1 and CDR2: SQVTM and ANQGSEA. Here the CDR3 reads CSVASASETQYF. The DNA of the CDR3 is TGCAGCGTTGCGTCGGCGTCAGAGACCCAGTACTTC.

The V and J genes are TRBV18 and TRBJ1-4, with unresolved D. Trimming took off 0 bases at V and 6 bases at J, with 2 bases between the two ends. The germline V gene encodes CDR1 KGHSH and CDR2 LQKENI. The CDR3 length is 12 residues. The CDR3 reads CASSPPDEKLFF. CDR3 DNA: TGTGCCAGCTCACCACCGGATGAAAAACTGTTTTTT.

The rearrangement joins TRBV6-5 to TRBJ2-7; 8 positions match TRBD1. The CDR3 totals 15 residues. Germline CDR1 is MNHEY and CDR2 is SVGAGI. Unmatched junction bases numbered 11, after V lost 4 bases and J lost 6 bases. The CDR3 DNA reads as TGTGCCAGCAGTTTAATACAGGGGGTGAGAGGCGAGCAGTACTTC. Protein: CASSLIQGVRGEQYF.

This rearrangement joins TRBV7-9 to TRBJ2-1; 7 bases align to TRBD2. The junction had 11 bases not matched to a gene; V was cut back by 5 bases and J by 7 bases. Looked up from germline, CDR1 is SEHNR and CDR2 is FQNEAQ (reference sequence). CDR3 size: 15 residues. This CDR3 reads CASSHLMRRENEQFF. DNA for the CDR3: TGTGCCAGCAGCCATCTGATGAGGCGGGAGAATGAGCAGTTCTTC. The complete variable domain, with remaining parts taken from reference TRBV7-9 and TRBJ2-1, reads DTGVSQNPRHKITKRGQNVTFRCDPISEHNRLYWYRQTLGQGPEFLTYFQNEAQLEKSRLLSDRFSAERPKGSFSTLEIQRTEQGDSAMYLCASSHLMRRENEQFFGPGTRLTVL.

CDR3 residues: CASSPTGTRYEQYF. In DNA, the CDR3 is TGTGCCAGCAGCCCCACCGGGACTCGGTACGAGCAGTACTTC. The chain joins TRBV5-8 to TRBJ2-7, with D possibly matching TRBD2 (6 bases). Between the trimmed V and J ends, which lost 4 bases and 4 bases, there was a span of 15 bases. The CDR3 contains 14 residues. Germline V CDR1 and CDR2: SGHTS, YDEGEE.

The chain combines TRBV19 with TRBJ1-1; TRBD1 agrees at 7 bases. CDR3 length: 13 amino acids. After removal of 8 bases from V and 3 bases from J, the junction contained 6 bases not matched to a gene. Germline V gene sequence: CDR1 LNHDA, CDR2 SQIVND (reference sequence). The CDR3 sequence is CASSTGEDTEAFF. The CDR3 DNA reads TGTGCCAGTTCAACAGGGGAGGACACTGAAGCTTTCTTT.

This chain uses TRBV18 with TRBJ2-1, with 10 positions matching TRBD1. The CDR3 length is 15 residues. The V segment lost 3 bases and the J segment 7 bases; nucleotides outside the gene matches: 6. Germline V CDR1 and CDR2: KGHSH, LQKENI. The CDR3 DNA reads as TGTGCCAGCTCACCCGACCCGGGACAGGGGAATGAGCAGTTCTTC. Protein sequence: CASSPDPGQGNEQFF.

This chain links TRBV7-2 with TRBJ2-1, with unresolved D. This CDR3 is built from 13 residues. V lost 1 base to trimming and J lost 6 bases, with 7 bases between them. Germline CDR1 reads SGHTA; CDR2 reads FQGNSA. The CDR3 region has the DNA TGTGCCAGCAGCTTAGGACTTACCAATGAGCAGTTCTTC. Translated, it gives CASSLGLTNEQFF.

The rearrangement joins TRBV6-4 to TRBJ1-1, with unresolved D. The CDR3 spans 13 residues. V was pared by 8 bases and J by 1 base, with 11 bases between. Germline-derived CDR1 and CDR2 are MRHNA and SNTAGT. The CDR3 sequence is CASGNQWNTEAFF. The CDR3 DNA is TGTGCCAGCGGTAACCAGTGGAACACTGAAGCTTTCTTT.

The V call is TRBV10-3, the J call TRBJ2-1; 8 nucleotides line up with TRBD1. The CDR3 is made up of 16 amino acids. Trimming took 4 bases from V and 8 from J; bases not matched to a gene: 13. Germline V gene lookup returns CDR1 ENHRY and CDR2 SYGVKD. This CDR3 is CAISGRAGGAGDEQFF. CDR3 nucleotides: TGTGCCATCAGTGGGCGGGCAGGGGGCGCAGGTGATGAGCAGTTCTTC.

V is TRBV15 and J is TRBJ2-2; 7 nucleotides align to TRBD2. CDR1 and CDR2 from the germline V gene are LNHNV and YYDKDF (reference sequence). The V gene end was trimmed by 8 bases and the J gene end by 6 bases; junction bases not matched to a gene: 12. The CDR3 spans 15 residues. The CDR3 loop is CATRMGSGTSGELFF. The CDR3 bases are TGTGCCACCCGCATGGGGAGCGGGACTTCCGGGGAGCTGTTTTTT.

This clone was counted a single time. The gene calls are TRBV9 and TRBJ2-2; D uncertain. The germline gives CDR1 SGDLS, CDR2 YYNGEE. V was cut by 0 bases and J by 3 bases, with 6 bases left in between. The CDR3 totals 14 residues. The CDR3 DNA sequence: TGTGCCAGCAGCGTAGGATGGGACACCGGGGAGCTGTTTTTT. This encodes CASSVGWDTGELFF.

V gene TRBV4-1 combines with J gene TRBJ2-1; possible D gene TRBD1, 6 bases. The V end was cut by 0 bases, the J end by 3 bases, with 15 bases between. The germline V gene encodes CDR1 MGHRA and CDR2 YSYEKL. CDR3 length: 17 residues. The CDR3 bases are TGCGCCAGCAGCCAAGAAGTAGGGGACATGTACTACAATGAGCAGTTCTTC. It yields the protein CASSQEVGDMYYNEQFF.

The chain is built from TRBV5-6 and TRBJ2-7, with 8 bases identical to TRBD2. The J segment lost 2 bases and the V segment lost 1 base, leaving 5 bases of the junction unmatched. Germline CDR1 SGHDT, CDR2 YYEEEE. The CDR3 covers 15 residues. The CDR3 sequence is CASSLPLAAPYEQYF. The DNA for the CDR3 is TGTGCCAGCAGCTTGCCACTAGCGGCCCCCTACGAGCAGTACTTC.

The V call is TRBV20-1, the J call TRBJ2-1, with D possibly TRBD1 on 5 matching bases. In germline, CDR1 is DFQATT, CDR2 SNEGSKA (reference sequence). This CDR3 has 11 residues. Trimming removed 6 bases from V and 7 bases from J, with 10 bases in between. CDR3 amino acids: CSAKGVNEQFF. The CDR3 bases are TGCAGTGCCAAAGGGGTGAATGAGCAGTTCTTC.